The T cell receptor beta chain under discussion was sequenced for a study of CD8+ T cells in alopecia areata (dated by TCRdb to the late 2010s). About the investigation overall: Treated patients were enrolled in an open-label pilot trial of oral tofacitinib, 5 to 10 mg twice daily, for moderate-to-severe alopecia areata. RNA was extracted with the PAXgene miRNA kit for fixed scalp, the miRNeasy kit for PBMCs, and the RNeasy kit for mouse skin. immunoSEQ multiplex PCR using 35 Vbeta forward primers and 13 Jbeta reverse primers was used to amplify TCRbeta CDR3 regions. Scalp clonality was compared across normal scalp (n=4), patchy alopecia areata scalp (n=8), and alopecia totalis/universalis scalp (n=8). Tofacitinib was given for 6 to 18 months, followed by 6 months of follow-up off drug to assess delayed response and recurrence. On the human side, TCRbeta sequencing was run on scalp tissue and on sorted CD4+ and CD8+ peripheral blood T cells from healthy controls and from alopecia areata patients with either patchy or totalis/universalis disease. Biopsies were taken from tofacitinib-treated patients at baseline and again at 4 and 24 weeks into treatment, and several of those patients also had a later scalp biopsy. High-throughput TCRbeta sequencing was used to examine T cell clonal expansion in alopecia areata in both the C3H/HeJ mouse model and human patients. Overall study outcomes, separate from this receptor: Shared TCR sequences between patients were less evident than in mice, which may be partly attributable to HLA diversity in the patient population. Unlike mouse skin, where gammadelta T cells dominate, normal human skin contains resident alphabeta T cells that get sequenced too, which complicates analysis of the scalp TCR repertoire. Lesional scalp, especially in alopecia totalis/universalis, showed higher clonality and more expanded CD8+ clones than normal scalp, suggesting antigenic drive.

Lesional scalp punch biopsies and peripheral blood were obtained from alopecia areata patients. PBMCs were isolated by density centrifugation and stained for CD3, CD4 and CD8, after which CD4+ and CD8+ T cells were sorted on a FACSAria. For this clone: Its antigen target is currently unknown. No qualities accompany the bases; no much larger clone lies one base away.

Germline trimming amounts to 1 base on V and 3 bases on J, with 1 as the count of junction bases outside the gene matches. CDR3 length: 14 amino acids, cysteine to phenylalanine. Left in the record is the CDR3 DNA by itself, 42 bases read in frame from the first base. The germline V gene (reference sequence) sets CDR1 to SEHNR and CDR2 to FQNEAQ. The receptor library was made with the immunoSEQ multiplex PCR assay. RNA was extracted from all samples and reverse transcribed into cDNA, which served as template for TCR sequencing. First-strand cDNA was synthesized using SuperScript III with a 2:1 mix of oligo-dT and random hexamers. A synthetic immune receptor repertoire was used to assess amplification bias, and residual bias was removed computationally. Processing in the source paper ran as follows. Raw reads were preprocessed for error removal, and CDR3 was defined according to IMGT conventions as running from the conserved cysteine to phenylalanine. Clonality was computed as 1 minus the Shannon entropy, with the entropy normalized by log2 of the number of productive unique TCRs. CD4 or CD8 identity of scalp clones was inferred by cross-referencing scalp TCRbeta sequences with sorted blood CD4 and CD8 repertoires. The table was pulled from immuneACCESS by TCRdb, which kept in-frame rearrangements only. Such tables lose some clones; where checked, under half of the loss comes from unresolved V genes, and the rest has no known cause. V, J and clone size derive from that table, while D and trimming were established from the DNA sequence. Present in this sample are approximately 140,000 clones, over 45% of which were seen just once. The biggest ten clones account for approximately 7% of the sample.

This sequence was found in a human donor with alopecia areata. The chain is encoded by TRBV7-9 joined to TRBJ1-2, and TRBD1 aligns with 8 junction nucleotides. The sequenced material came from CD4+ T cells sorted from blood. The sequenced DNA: TGTGCCAGCAGCTTAGGACAGGGGCACTATGGCTACACCTTC. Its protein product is CASSLGQGHYGYTF. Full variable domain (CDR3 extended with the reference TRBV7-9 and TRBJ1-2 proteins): DTGVSQNPRHKITKRGQNVTFRCDPISEHNRLYWYRQTLGQGPEFLTYFQNEAQLEKSRLLSDRFSAERPKGSFSTLEIQRTEQGDSAMYLCASSLGQGHYGYTFGSGTRLTVV.